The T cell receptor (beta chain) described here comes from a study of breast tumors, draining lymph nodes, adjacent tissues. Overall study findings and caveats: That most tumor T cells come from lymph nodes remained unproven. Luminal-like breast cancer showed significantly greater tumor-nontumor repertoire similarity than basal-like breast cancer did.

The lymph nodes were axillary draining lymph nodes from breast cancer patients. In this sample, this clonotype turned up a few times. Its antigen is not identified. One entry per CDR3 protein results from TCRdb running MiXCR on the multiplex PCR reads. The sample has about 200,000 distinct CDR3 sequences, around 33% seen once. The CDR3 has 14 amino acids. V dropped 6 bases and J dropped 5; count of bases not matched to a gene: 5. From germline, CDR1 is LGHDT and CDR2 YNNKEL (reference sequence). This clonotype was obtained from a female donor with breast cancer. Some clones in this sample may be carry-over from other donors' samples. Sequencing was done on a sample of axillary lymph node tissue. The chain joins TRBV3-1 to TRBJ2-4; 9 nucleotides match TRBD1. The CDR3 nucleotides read TGTGCCAGCAGTCGCACAGGGGGCCAAAACATTCAGTACTTC. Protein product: CASSRTGGQNIQYF.